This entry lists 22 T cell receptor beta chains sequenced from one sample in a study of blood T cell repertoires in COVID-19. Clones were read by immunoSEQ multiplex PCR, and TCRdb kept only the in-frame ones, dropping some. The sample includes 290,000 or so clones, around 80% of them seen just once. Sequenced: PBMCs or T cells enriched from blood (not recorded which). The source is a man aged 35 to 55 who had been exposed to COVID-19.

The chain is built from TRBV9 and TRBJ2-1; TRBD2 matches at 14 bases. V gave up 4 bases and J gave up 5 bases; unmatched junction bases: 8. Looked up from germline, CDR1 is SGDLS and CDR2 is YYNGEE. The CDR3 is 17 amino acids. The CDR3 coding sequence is TGTGCCAGCAGCTACGGACTAGCGGGAGGTTTGGACAATGAGCAGTTCTTC. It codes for CASSYGLAGGLDNEQFF.

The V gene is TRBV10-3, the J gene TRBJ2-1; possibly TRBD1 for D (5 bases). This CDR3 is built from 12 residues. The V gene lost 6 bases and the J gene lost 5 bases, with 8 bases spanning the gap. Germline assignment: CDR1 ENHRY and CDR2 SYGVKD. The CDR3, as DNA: TGTGCCATCAGCCCAGGGAACAATGAGCAGTTCTTC. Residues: CAISPGNNEQFF.

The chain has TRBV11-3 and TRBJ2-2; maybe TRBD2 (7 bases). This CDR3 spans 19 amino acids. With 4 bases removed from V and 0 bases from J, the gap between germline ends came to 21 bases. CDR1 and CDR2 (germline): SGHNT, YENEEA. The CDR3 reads CASSSSRGRGTSNTGELFF. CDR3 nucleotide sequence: TGTGCCAGCAGCTCAAGTAGGGGGAGGGGGACCTCGAACACCGGGGAGCTGTTTTTT. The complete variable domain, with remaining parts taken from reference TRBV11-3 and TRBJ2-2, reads EAGVVQSPRYKIIEKKQPVAFWCNPISGHNTLYWYLQNLGQGPELLIRYENEEAVDDSQLPKDRFSAERLKGVDSTLKIQPAELGDSAVYLCASSSSRGRGTSNTGELFFGEGSRLTVL.

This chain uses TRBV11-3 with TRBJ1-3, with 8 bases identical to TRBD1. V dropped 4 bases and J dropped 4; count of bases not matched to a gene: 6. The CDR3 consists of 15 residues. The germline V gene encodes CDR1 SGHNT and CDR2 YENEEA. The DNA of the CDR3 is TGTGCCAGCAGCTCCGGACAGGGTCGCGGAAACACCATATATTTT. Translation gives CASSSGQGRGNTIYF.

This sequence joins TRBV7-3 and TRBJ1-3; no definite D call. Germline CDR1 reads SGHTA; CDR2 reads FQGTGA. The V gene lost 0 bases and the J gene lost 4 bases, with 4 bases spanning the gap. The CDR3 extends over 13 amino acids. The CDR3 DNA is TGTGCCAGCAGCTTAACGGCCGGAAACACCATATATTTT. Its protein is CASSLTAGNTIYF. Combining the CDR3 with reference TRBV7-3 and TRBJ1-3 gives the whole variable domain GAGVSQTPSNKVTEKGKYVELRCDPISGHTALYWYRQSLGQGPEFLIYFQGTGAADDSGLPNDRFFAVRPEGSVSTLKIQRTERGDSAVYLCASSLTAGNTIYFGEGSWLTVV.

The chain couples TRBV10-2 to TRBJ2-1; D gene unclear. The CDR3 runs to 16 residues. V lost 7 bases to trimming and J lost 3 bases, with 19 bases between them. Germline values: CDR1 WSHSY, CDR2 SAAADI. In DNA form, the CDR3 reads TGCGCCAGCATTCTAAGATTTGGGCAGGTCTACAATGAGCAGTTCTTC. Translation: CASILRFGQVYNEQFF.

The CDR3 loop reads CASSRTYLAYEQYF. The DNA of the CDR3 is TGTGCCAGCAGCCGGACATATTTGGCCTACGAGCAGTACTTC. The chain uses TRBV11-3 and TRBJ2-7; tentatively, D is TRBD1 (5 bases). Germline V CDR1 and CDR2: SGHNT, YENEEA. V was trimmed by 5 bases and J by 2 bases, leaving 13 bases between them. This CDR3 is built from 14 residues.

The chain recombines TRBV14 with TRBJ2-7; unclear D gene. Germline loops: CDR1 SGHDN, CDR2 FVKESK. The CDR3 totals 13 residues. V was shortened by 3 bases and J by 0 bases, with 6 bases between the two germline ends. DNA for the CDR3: TGTGCCAGCAGCCAGTTCAGCTCCTACGAGCAGTACTTC. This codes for CASSQFSSYEQYF.

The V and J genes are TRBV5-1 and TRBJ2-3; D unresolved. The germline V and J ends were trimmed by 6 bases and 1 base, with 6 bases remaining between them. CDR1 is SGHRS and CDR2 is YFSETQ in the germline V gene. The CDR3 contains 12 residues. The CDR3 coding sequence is TGCGCCAGCACCCGTGGCACAGATACGCAGTATTTT. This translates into CASTRGTDTQYF.

CDR3 sequence: CASSLRAAGNTGELFF. The CDR3 bases are TGCGCCAGCAGCTTGCGGGCAGCGGGGAACACCGGGGAGCTGTTTTTT. The rearrangement uses TRBV5-1 and TRBJ2-2; D possibly corresponds to TRBD2 (6 bases). V was trimmed by 1 base and J by 1 base, leaving 11 bases between them. CDR1 and CDR2 from the germline V gene are SGHRS and YFSETQ. CDR3 length equals 16 residues.

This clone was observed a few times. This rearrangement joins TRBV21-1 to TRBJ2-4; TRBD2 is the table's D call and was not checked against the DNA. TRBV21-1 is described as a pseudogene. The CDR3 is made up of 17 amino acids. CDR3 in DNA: TGTGCCAGCAGCAAATTAAGGCCGGGCCCCATAGAGGGCATTCAGTACTTC. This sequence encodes CASSKLRPGPIEGIQYF.

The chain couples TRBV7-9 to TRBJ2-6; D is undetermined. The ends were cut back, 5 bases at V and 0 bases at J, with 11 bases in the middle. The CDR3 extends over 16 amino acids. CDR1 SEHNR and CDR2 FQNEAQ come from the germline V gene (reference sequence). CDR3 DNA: TGTGCCAGCAGCAGATGGGCAGGCTCTGGGGCCAACGTCCTGACTTTC. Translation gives CASSRWAGSGANVLTF.

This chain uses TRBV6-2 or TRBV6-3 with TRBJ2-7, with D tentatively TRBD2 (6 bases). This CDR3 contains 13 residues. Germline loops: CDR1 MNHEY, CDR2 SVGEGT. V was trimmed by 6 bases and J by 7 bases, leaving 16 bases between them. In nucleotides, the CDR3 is TGTGCCAGCAGCCCGCGGGGCCTCAGGGAGCAGTACTTC. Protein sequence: CASSPRGLREQYF.

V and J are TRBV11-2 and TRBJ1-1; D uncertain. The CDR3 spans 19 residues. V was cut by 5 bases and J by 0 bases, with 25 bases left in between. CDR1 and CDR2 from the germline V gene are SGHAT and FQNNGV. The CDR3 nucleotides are TGTGCCAGCAGCCCCCGATCCTCCCCGGGTCGAGCCATGAACACTGAAGCTTTCTTT. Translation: CASSPRSSPGRAMNTEAFF.

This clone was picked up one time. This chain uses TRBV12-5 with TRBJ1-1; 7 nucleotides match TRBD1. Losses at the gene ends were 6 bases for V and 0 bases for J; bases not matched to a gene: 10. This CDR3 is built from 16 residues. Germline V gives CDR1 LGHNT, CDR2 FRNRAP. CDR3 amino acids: CASGPRGVGMNTEAFF. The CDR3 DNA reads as TGTGCTAGTGGCCCCAGGGGGGTTGGCATGAACACTGAAGCTTTCTTT.

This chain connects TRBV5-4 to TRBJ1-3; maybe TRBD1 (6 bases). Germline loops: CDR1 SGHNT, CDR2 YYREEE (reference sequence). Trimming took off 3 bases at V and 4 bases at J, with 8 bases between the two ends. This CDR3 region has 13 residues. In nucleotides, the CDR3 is TGTGCCAGCAGCTGGGGGACAGGAAACACCATATATTTT. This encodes CASSWGTGNTIYF.

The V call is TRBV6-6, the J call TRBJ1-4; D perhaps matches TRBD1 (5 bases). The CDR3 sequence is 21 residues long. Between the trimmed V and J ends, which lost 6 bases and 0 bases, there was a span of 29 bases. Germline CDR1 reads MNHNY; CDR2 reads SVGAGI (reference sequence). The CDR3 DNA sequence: TGTGCCAGCAGCCCCGGGTTACAGAATAGGGGCGGCCTAGCAACTAATGAAAAACTGTTTTTT. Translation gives CASSPGLQNRGGLATNEKLFF.

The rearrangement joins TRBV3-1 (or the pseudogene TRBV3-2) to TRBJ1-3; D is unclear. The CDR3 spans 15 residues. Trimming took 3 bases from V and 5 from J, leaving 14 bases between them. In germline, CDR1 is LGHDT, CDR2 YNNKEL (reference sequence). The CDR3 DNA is TGTGCCAGCAGCCATACCGTAACAAATCGAAACACCATATATTTT. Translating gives CASSHTVTNRNTIYF.

CDR3 sequence: CASSPSSGANVLTF. CDR3 DNA sequence: TGCGCCAGCAGCCCGAGCTCTGGGGCCAACGTCCTGACTTTC. The J gene is TRBJ2-6, the V gene TRBV5-1; D not resolved. V lost 4 bases, J lost 0 bases, and 5 bases lay in between. The germline V gene has CDR1 SGHRS and CDR2 YFSETQ. CDR3 length equals 14 residues.

The CDR3 DNA reads as TGTGCCAGCTCACCGGGGGGACAGGGTGATCGCTACACCTTC. As protein: CASSPGGQGDRYTF. The V call is TRBV18, the J call TRBJ1-2; 9 bases are shared with TRBD1. The germline gives CDR1 KGHSH, CDR2 LQKENI. V shed 3 bases, J shed 9 bases, and the junction held 8 bases outside the gene matches. The CDR3 covers 14 residues.

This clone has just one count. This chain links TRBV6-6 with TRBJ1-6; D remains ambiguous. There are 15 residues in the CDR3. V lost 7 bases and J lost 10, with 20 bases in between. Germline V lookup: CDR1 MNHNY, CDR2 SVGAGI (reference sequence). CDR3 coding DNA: TGTGCCAGCACCAAAGAGAACGGGATTGACTCACCCCTCCACTTT. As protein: CASTKENGIDSPLHF.

The CDR3 bases are TGTGCCAGTAGTATAGATACCGGGACAGGGGCCTACGAGCAGTACTTC. Its protein product is CASSIDTGTGAYEQYF. V usage is TRBV19 and J usage is TRBJ2-7; 10 positions agree with TRBD1. Trimming at V came to 0 bases and at J to 2 bases, leaving 4 bases not matched to a gene. The germline CDR1 and CDR2 sequences are LNHDA and SQIVND (reference sequence). The CDR3 totals 16 residues.